Sequencing of this TCR beta chain was carried out in a study of T-cell reconstitution after alpha-beta-depleted transplantation in children (dated by TCRdb to about 2016). At the level of the whole study: Using TCR repertoire profiling, the study quantitatively followed how T-cell immune reconstitution unfolded in children after TCRalphabeta/CD19-depleted allogeneic hematopoietic cell transplantation.

Library generation was performed with PCR. For sequencing, an Illumina HiSeq 2500 was employed. TCR library preparation used molecular barcoding, with unique molecular identifiers applied to normalize quantification of the TCRbeta repertoire. TCRdb itself trimmed the public reads at Q25 with fastp, ran MiXCR and retained productive beta chains. Each CDR3 protein gets just one entry, which takes the most common genes and DNA from the rows behind it. The sample table shows about 400,000 distinct CDR3 sequences, and roughly 20% are seen once. The top ten hold 3.8% of the sample. Trimming takes 5 bases from V and 1 base from J, and the germline ends sit 15 bases apart. Spanning cysteine to phenylalanine, the CDR3 consists of 15 amino acids. The entry retains the CDR3 DNA only, 45 bases that are in frame from base 1. CDR1 and CDR2, looked up from the germline V gene, are MGHRA and YSYEKL. In the case of this clonotype: Its specific antigen is unknown. No much larger clone is present one base from it, and per-base qualities are unavailable.

The chain is encoded by TRBV4-1 joined to TRBJ2-7, with no confident D gene call. Sequencing used PBMCs from the stem cell graft donor, obtained from the stem cell graft. The source of this sequence is a human donor who donated a stem cell graft to a child with acute myeloid leukemia. The sequence in DNA is TGCGCCAGCAGCAACAACTATGTAGGGTCCTACGAGCAGTACTTC. Translated, it reads CASSNNYVGSYEQYF.